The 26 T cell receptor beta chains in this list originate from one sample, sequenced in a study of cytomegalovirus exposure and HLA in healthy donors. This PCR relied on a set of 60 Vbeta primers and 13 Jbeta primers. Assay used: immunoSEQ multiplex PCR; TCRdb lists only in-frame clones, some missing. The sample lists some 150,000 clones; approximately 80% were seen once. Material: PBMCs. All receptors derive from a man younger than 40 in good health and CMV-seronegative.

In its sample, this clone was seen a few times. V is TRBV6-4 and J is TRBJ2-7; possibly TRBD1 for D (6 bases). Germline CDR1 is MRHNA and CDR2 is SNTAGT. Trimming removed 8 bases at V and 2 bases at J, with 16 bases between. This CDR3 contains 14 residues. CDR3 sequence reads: CASPIGTPTYEQYF. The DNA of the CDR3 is TGTGCCAGCCCAATAGGGACACCAACCTACGAGCAGTACTTC.

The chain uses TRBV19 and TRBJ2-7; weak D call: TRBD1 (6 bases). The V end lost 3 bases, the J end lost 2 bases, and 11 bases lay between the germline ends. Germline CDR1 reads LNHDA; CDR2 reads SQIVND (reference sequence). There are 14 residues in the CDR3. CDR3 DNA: TGTGCCAGTAGTATTGGGGACATGACCTACGAGCAGTACTTC. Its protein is CASSIGDMTYEQYF.

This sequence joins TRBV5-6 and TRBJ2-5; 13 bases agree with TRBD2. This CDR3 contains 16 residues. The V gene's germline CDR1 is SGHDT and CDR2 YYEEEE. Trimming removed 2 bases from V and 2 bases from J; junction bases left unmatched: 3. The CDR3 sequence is CASSFTSGGGQETQYF. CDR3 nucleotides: TGTGCCAGCAGCTTCACTAGCGGGGGGGGGCAAGAGACCCAGTACTTC. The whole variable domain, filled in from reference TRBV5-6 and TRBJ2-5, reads DAGVTQSPTHLIKTRGQQVTLRCSPKSGHDTVSWYQQALGQGPQFIFQYYEEEERQRGNFPDRFSGHQFPNYSSELNVNALLLGDSALYLCASSFTSGGGQETQYFGPGTRLLVL.

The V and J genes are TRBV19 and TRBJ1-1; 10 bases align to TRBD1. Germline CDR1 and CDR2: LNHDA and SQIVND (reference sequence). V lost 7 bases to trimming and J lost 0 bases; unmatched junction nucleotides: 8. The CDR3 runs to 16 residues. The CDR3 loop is CASNPGQGVLNTEAFF. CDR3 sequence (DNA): TGTGCCAGTAACCCCGGACAGGGGGTTCTGAACACTGAAGCTTTCTTT.

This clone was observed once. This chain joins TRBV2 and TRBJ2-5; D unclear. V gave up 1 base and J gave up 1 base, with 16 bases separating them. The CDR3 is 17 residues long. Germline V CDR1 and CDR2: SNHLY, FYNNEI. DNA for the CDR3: TGTGCCAGCAGTGAAGGATCAGGTGTATTTCCCCAAGAGACCCAGTACTTC. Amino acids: CASSEGSGVFPQETQYF.

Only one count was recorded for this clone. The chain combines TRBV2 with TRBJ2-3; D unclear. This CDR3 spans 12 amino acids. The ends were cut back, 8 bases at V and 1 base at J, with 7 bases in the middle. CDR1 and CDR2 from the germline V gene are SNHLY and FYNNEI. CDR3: CASGPRTDTQYF. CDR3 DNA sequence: TGTGCCAGCGGGCCCCGCACAGATACGCAGTATTTT.

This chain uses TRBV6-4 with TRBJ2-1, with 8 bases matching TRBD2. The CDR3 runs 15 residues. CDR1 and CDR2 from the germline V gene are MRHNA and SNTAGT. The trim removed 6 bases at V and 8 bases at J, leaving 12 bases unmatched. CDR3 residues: CASSPSGRAGDEQFF. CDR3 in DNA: TGTGCCAGCAGCCCTTCCGGGAGGGCGGGGGATGAGCAGTTCTTC.

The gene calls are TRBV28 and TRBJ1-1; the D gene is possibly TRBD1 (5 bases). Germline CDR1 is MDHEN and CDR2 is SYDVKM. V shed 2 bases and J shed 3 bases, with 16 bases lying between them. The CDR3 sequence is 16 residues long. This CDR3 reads CASSLGWRGTDTEAFF. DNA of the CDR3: TGTGCCAGCAGTTTAGGGTGGAGGGGAACAGACACTGAAGCTTTCTTT.

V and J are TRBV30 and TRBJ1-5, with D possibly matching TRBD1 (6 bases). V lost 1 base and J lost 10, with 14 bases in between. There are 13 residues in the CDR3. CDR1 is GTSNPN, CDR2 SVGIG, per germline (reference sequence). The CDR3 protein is CAWSAGEISPQHF. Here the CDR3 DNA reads TGTGCCTGGAGTGCAGGGGAAATCAGCCCCCAGCATTTT. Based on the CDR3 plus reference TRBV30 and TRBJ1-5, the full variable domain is SQTIHQWPATLVQPVGSPLSLECTVEGTSNPNLYWYRQAAGRGLQLLFYSVGIGQISSEVPQNLSASRPQDRQFILSSKKLLLSDSGFYLCAWSAGEISPQHFGDGTRLSIL.

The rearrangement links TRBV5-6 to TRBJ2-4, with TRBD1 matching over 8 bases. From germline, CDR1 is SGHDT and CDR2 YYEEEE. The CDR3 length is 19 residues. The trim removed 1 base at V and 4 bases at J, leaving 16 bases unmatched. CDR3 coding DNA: TGTGCCAGCAGCTTGAAGAGATTTGGAACAGGGGGTATGAAAAACATTCAGTACTTC. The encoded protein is CASSLKRFGTGGMKNIQYF.

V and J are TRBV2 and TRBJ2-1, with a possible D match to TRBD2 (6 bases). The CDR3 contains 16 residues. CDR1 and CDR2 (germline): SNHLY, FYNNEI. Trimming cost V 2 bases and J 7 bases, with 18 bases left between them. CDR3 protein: CASSESIELAGNEQFF. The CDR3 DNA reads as TGTGCCAGCAGTGAAAGTATTGAACTAGCAGGTAATGAGCAGTTCTTC.

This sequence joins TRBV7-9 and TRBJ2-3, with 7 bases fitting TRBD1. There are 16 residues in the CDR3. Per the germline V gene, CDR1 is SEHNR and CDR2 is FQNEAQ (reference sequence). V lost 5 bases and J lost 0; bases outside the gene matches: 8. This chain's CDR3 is CASSRRQGTSTDTQYF. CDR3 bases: TGTGCCAGCAGCCGTCGACAGGGAACAAGCACAGATACGCAGTATTTT.

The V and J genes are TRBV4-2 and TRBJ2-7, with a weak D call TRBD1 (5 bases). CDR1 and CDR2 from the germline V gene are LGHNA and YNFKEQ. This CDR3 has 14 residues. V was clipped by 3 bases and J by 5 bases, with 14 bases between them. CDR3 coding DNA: TGTGCCAGCAGCCAGATCGACAGTACCCACGAGCAGTACTTC. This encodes CASSQIDSTHEQYF.

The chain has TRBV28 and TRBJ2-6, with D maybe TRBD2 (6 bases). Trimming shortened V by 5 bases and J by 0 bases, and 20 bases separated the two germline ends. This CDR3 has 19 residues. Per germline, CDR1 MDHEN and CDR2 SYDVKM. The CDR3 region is CASSLGGVLGFSGANVLTF. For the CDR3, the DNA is TGTGCCAGCAGTCTAGGAGGGGTATTAGGGTTCTCTGGGGCCAACGTCCTGACTTTC.

CDR3: CASSLGLAGGEQYF. As DNA, the CDR3 is TGTGCCAGCAGCCTCGGACTAGCGGGGGGGGAGCAGTACTTC. This chain joins TRBV13 and TRBJ2-7; 15 bases are a match to TRBD2. From germline, CDR1 is PRHDT and CDR2 FYEKMQ (reference sequence). Trimming cost V 5 bases and J 7 bases; bases outside gene matches: 3. This CDR3 has 14 amino acids.

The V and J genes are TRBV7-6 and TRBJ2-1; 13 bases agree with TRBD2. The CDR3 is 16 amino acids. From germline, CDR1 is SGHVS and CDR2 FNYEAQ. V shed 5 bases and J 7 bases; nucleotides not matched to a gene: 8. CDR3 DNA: TGTGCCAGCAGCAGACTGACTAGCGGGGGGCTAAATGAGCAGTTCTTC. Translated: CASSRLTSGGLNEQFF.

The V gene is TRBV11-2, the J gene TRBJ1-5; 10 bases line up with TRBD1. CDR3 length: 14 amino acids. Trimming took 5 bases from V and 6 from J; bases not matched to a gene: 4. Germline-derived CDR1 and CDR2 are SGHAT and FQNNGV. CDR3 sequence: CASSPGTGVQPQHF. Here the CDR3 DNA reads TGTGCCAGCAGCCCCGGGACAGGGGTTCAGCCCCAGCATTTT.

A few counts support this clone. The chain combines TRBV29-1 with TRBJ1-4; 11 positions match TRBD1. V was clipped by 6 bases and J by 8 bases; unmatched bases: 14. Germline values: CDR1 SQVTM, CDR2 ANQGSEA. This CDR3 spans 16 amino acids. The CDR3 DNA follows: TGCAGCGTCCACCGGGACAGGGGGGATTATAGGGAAAAACTGTTTTTT. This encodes CSVHRDRGDYREKLFF.

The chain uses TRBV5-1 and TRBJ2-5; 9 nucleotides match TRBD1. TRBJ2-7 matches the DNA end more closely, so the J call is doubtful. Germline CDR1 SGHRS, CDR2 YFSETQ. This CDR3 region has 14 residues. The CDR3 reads CASSLGTGEYEQYF. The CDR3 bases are TGCGCCAGCAGCTTGGGGACAGGGGAGTACGAGCAGTACTTC.

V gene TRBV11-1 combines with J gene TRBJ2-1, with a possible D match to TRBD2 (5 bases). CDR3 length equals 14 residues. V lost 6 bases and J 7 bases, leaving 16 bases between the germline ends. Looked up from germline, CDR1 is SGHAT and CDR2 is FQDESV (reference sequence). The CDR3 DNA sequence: TGTGCCAGCAGGTCATCACTTCCGGGGAATGAGCAGTTCTTC. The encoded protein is CASRSSLPGNEQFF.

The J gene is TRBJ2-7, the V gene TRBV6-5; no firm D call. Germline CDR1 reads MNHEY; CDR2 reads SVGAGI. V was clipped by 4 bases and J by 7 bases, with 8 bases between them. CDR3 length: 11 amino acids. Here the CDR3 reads CASSSPGEQYF. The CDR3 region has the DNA TGTGCCAGCAGTTCGCCCGGGGAGCAGTACTTC.

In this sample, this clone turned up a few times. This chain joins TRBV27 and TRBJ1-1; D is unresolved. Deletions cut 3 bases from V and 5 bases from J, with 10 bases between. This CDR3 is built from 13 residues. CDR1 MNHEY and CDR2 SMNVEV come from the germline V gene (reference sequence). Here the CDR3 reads CASSFPGRTEAFF. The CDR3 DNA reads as TGTGCCAGCAGTTTTCCAGGCCGGACTGAAGCTTTCTTT.

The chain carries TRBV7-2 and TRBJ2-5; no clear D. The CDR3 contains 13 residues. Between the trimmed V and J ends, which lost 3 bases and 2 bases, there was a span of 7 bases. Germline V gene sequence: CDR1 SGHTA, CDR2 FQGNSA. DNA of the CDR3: TGTGCCAGCAGCTTTTATAGACAAGAGACCCAGTACTTC. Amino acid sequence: CASSFYRQETQYF.

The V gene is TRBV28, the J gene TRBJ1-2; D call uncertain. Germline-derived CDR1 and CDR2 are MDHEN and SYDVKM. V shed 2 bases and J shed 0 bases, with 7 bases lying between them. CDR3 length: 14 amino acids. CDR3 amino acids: CASSLGSPNYGYTF. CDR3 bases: TGTGCCAGCAGTTTAGGCAGTCCTAACTATGGCTACACCTTC.

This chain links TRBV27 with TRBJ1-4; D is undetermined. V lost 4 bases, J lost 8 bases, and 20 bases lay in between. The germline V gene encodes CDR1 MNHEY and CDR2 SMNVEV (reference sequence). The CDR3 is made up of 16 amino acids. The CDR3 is CASSSVGTAGGEKLFF. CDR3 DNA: TGTGCCAGCAGTTCTGTCGGAACCGCTGGAGGAGAAAAACTGTTTTTT.

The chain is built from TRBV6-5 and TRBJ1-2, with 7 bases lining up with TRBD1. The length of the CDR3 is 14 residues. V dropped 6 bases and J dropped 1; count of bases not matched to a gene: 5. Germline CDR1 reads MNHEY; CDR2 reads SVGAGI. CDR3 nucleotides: TGTGCCAGCAGCCGGGGACAGCTTAACTATGGCTACACCTTC. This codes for CASSRGQLNYGYTF.